These 32 T cell receptor beta chains were all obtained from the same sample, sequenced in a study of pediatric ulcerative colitis. Measured with immunoSEQ multiplex PCR; TCRdb has only the in-frame clones, and not every one. The sample shows around 64,000 clones, more than 60% of them seen only once. The sequenced sample was blood. The receptors were sampled from a boy between 10 and 17 years old with moderate ulcerative colitis.

This chain joins TRBV19 and TRBJ1-1; D ambiguous. The V gene's germline CDR1 is LNHDA and CDR2 SQIVND (reference sequence). The germline V and J ends were trimmed by 9 bases and 7 bases, with 12 bases remaining between them. The CDR3 extends over 11 amino acids. Written as DNA, the CDR3 is TGTGCCAGCGTCAGGCGGGGTGAAGCTTTCTTT. Its protein is CASVRRGEAFF. Drawing the rest from reference TRBV19 and TRBJ1-1, the complete variable domain is DGGITQSPKYLFRKEGQNVTLSCEQNLNHDAMYWYRQDPGQGLRLIYYSQIVNDFQKGDIAEGYSVSREKKESFPLTVTSAQKNPTAFYLCASVRRGEAFFGQGTRLTVV.

In this sample, this clone turned up a few times. This rearrangement joins TRBV25-1 to TRBJ2-2; 9 nucleotides line up with TRBD1. J was trimmed by 3 bases and V by 8 bases; bases with no gene match: 13. There are 17 residues in the CDR3. Germline V gene sequence: CDR1 MGHDK, CDR2 SYGVNS. The CDR3 region has the DNA TGTGCCAGCCGCTCGCTCCGGGACAGGGCGGACACCGGGGAGCTGTTTTTT. Encoded protein: CASRSLRDRADTGELFF.

The V and J genes are TRBV7-6 and TRBJ2-7, with 10 nucleotides matching TRBD1. This CDR3 is built from 13 residues. J was trimmed by 4 bases and V by 6 bases; bases with no gene match: 3. In germline, CDR1 is SGHVS, CDR2 FNYEAQ. The CDR3 DNA is TGTGCCAGCAGTCGGGACAGGGGTTACGAGCAGTACTTC. It specifies CASSRDRGYEQYF.

This clone was seen only a few times. CDR3 region: CASSPRGQGYEQYF. For the CDR3, the DNA is TGCGCCAGCAGCCCCCGAGGACAGGGCTACGAGCAGTACTTC. The chain couples TRBV5-1 to TRBJ2-7, with 8 bases matching TRBD1. The CDR3 runs 14 residues. Germline loops: CDR1 SGHRS, CDR2 YFSETQ. J lost 3 bases, V lost 4 bases, and 6 bases had no gene match.

J is TRBJ2-1 and V is TRBV7-3, with TRBD2 matching 14 bases. Losses at the gene ends were 5 bases for V and 9 bases for J; bases not matched to a gene: 9. The CDR3 has 16 amino acids. Germline V gene data show CDR1 as SGHTA and CDR2 as FQGTGA. CDR3 coding DNA: TGTGCCAGCAGCAAGGGACTAGCGGGAGTGGGTGGTGAGCAGTTCTTC. Its protein product is CASSKGLAGVGGEQFF.

This rearrangement joins TRBV18 to TRBJ1-1; TRBD1 matches 9 bases. After removal of 8 bases from V and 0 bases from J, the junction contained 10 bases not matched to a gene. The CDR3 loop spans 16 amino acids. Germline CDR1 is KGHSH and CDR2 is LQKENI. The chain's CDR3 is CASRDRVLFVNTEAFF. The DNA for the CDR3 is TGTGCCAGCCGGGACAGGGTTCTTTTCGTGAACACTGAAGCTTTCTTT.

The chain couples TRBV4-1 to TRBJ1-2, with D tentatively TRBD1 (6 bases). This CDR3 has 15 residues. V was shortened by 1 base and J by 4 bases, with 13 bases between the two germline ends. The germline gives CDR1 MGHRA, CDR2 YSYEKL. CDR3 sequence: CASSQGRGFGYGYTF. CDR3 DNA: TGCGCCAGCAGCCAAGGGAGGGGGTTCGGCTATGGCTACACCTTC.

The chain employs TRBV19 and TRBJ2-3; the D is unclear. Trimming removed 0 bases from V and 1 base from J, with 5 bases in between. From germline, CDR1 is LNHDA and CDR2 SQIVND (reference sequence). This CDR3 has 14 amino acids. CDR3 sequence reads: CASSIEPRTDTQYF. CDR3 in DNA: TGTGCCAGTAGTATAGAACCGCGCACAGATACGCAGTATTTT.

This chain joins TRBV5-1 and TRBJ2-3; TRBD1 aligns across 9 bases. The junction had 7 bases not matched to a gene; V was cut back by 3 bases and J by 5 bases. The CDR3 loop spans 15 amino acids. The germline CDR1 and CDR2 sequences are SGHRS and YFSETQ. CDR3 sequence reads: CASSWKQGAIDTQYF. The CDR3 DNA reads TGCGCCAGCAGCTGGAAACAGGGGGCAATAGATACGCAGTATTTT.

This clone was observed a handful of times. The rearrangement joins TRBV13 to TRBJ1-1, with 8 nucleotides matching TRBD1. The CDR3 is made up of 14 amino acids. J was trimmed by 7 bases and V by 5 bases; bases with no gene match: 9. CDR1 and CDR2 from the germline V gene are PRHDT and FYEKMQ (reference sequence). The CDR3 sequence: CASSRSGGPDEAFF. In nucleotides, the CDR3 is TGTGCCAGCAGCAGATCAGGGGGCCCGGATGAAGCTTTCTTT.

The chain employs TRBV2 and TRBJ1-4, with 7 bases identical to TRBD1. V was clipped by 5 bases and J by 13 bases; unmatched bases: 16. Germline V CDR1 and CDR2: SNHLY, FYNNEI. The CDR3 is 15 amino acids. As DNA, the CDR3 is TGTGCCAGCAGTAAACAGGCCACAGGGGTATCATTACTGTTTTTT. This sequence encodes CASSKQATGVSLLFF.

J is TRBJ2-2 and V is TRBV7-8; TRBD1 agrees at 10 bases. The trim removed 3 bases at V and 4 bases at J, leaving 5 bases unmatched. From germline, CDR1 is SGHVS and CDR2 FQNEAQ. This CDR3 is built from 16 residues. CDR3 sequence reads: CASSFMGQGITGELFF. The CDR3 region has the DNA TGTGCCAGCAGCTTTATGGGACAGGGGATCACCGGGGAGCTGTTTTTT. Based on the CDR3 plus reference TRBV7-8 and TRBJ2-2, the full variable domain is GAGVSQSPRYKVAKRGQDVALRCDPISGHVSLFWYQQALGQGPEFLTYFQNEAQLDKSGLPSDRFFAERPEGSVSTLKIQRTQQEDSAVYLCASSFMGQGITGELFFGEGSRLTVL.

The rearrangement joins TRBV28 to TRBJ1-1, with TRBD1 matching 10 bases. Germline CDR1 reads MDHEN; CDR2 reads SYDVKM. The CDR3 runs 15 residues. With V trimmed by 4 bases and J by 5 bases, 7 bases remained unmatched. The CDR3 region is CASSSRQGARTEAFF. CDR3 bases: TGTGCCAGCAGTTCCCGACAGGGGGCGCGGACTGAAGCTTTCTTT.

This chain uses TRBV4-1 with TRBJ1-1, with 7 bases identical to TRBD1. The CDR3 is made up of 15 amino acids. CDR1 MGHRA and CDR2 YSYEKL come from the germline V gene. The junction had 7 bases not matched to a gene; V was cut back by 1 base and J by 5 bases. CDR3 bases: TGCGCCAGCAGCCAAGTAACACAGGGGAGTACTGAAGCTTTCTTT. This translates into CASSQVTQGSTEAFF.

CDR3 bases: TGCAGCGCCGGGCAGGGCGAGCAGTACTTC. Translating gives CSAGQGEQYF. The chain couples TRBV29-1 to TRBJ2-7, with D maybe TRBD1 (5 bases). The CDR3 extends over 10 amino acids. Between the trimmed V and J ends, which lost 7 bases and 6 bases, there was a span of 10 bases. Germline V lookup: CDR1 SQVTM, CDR2 ANQGSEA.

The chain has TRBV21-1 and TRBJ1-1; whether TRBD1, the table's D call, matches the DNA was not checked. TRBV21-1 constitutes a pseudogene. The length of the CDR3 is 14 residues. The CDR3 DNA sequence: TGTGCCAGCAGGCGAACAGGGATCCACACTGAAGCTTTCTTT. Translating it yields CASRRTGIHTEAFF.

This clone was picked up a small number of times. This chain links TRBV7-3 with TRBJ1-1; D uncertain. Deletions cut 5 bases from V and 3 bases from J, with 13 bases between. This CDR3 is built from 14 residues. From germline, CDR1 is SGHTA and CDR2 FQGTGA. CDR3 region: CASSHDPFDTEAFF. The CDR3 DNA sequence: TGTGCCAGCAGCCACGACCCCTTTGACACTGAAGCTTTCTTT.

The rearrangement links TRBV7-9 to TRBJ2-7; D unresolved. This CDR3 is 16 amino acids long. The germline V gene encodes CDR1 SEHNR and CDR2 FQNEAQ (reference sequence). V lost 8 bases, J lost 3 bases, and 23 bases lay in between. The CDR3 reads CASGGRATTDLYEQYF. The CDR3 DNA reads TGTGCCAGCGGTGGACGGGCGACGACGGACCTCTACGAGCAGTACTTC.

As for this clone: One end of the junction does not line up with germline, which may come from a read error. The chain carries TRBV18 and TRBJ1-1, with a possible D match to TRBD1 (5 bases). The CDR3 is 12 amino acids. Germline assignment: CDR1 KGHSH and CDR2 LQKENI. The CDR3 loop reads CASPLHVDGASF. The CDR3 bases are TGTGCCAGCCCGCTACACGTGGACGGGGCTTCTTTT.

This clone has just one count. The V call is TRBV9, the J call TRBJ1-2, with TRBD1 matching 8 bases. The CDR3 runs 15 residues. Germline V gene data show CDR1 as SGDLS and CDR2 as YYNGEE. The V segment lost 3 bases and the J segment 4 bases; nucleotides outside the gene matches: 8. The CDR3 sequence is CASSGSGGPIYGYTF. The CDR3 DNA follows: TGTGCCAGCAGCGGATCAGGGGGCCCAATCTATGGCTACACCTTC.

CDR3 DNA: TGTGCCAGCAGCTTAGTAGGGCCAGACTCTGGAAACACCATATATTTT. Amino acid sequence: CASSLVGPDSGNTIYF. The chain couples TRBV7-2 to TRBJ1-3, with D unclear. The CDR3 has 16 amino acids. Between the trimmed V and J ends, which lost 1 base and 0 bases, there was a span of 10 bases. Germline V gene lookup returns CDR1 SGHTA and CDR2 FQGNSA.

The chain recombines TRBV15 with TRBJ1-4; weak D call: TRBD1 (5 bases). The CDR3 covers 15 residues. Germline V gene data show CDR1 as LNHNV and CDR2 as YYDKDF (reference sequence). V was shortened by 0 bases and J by 8 bases, with 13 bases between the two germline ends. CDR3 nucleotide sequence: TGTGCCACCAGCAGAGATCGGACAAGACGGGAAAAACTGTTTTTT. This gives the protein CATSRDRTRREKLFF.

The V and J genes are TRBV13 and TRBJ2-5, with 7 bases lining up with TRBD1. The CDR3 is 12 amino acids. CDR1 PRHDT and CDR2 FYEKMQ come from the germline V gene (reference sequence). Trimming cost V 5 bases and J 3 bases; bases outside gene matches: 0. The CDR3 loop is CASSGTEETQYF. The DNA of the CDR3 is TGTGCCAGCAGCGGGACAGAAGAGACCCAGTACTTC.

This clone has a handful of counts. The V gene is TRBV2, the J gene TRBJ1-2; D is ambiguous. This CDR3 has 15 amino acids. V gave up 3 bases and J gave up 3 bases, with 14 bases separating them. Germline loops: CDR1 SNHLY, CDR2 FYNNEI. CDR3 in amino acids: CASSETGTRHYGYTF. The DNA for the CDR3 is TGTGCCAGCAGTGAGACGGGAACTAGACACTATGGCTACACCTTC.

J is TRBJ1-1 and V is TRBV6-5, with 8 bases aligning to TRBD1. The germline V gene has CDR1 MNHEY and CDR2 SVGAGI. V dropped 4 bases and J dropped 10; count of bases not matched to a gene: 8. The length of the CDR3 is 13 residues. CDR3 sequence (DNA): TGTGCCAGCAGTTCGGGACAGGTGAGGGGAGCTTTCTTT. This translates into CASSSGQVRGAFF.

The chain couples TRBV10-1 to TRBJ1-1; D perhaps matches TRBD1 (6 bases). CDR1 WNHNN and CDR2 SYGVQD come from the germline V gene (reference sequence). This CDR3 comprises 13 residues. The V and J ends lost 6 bases and 0 bases respectively, with 8 bases between them. The CDR3 here is CASRDSLNTEAFF. Written as DNA, the CDR3 is TGCGCCAGCAGGGACAGCTTGAACACTGAAGCTTTCTTT.

The CDR3 spells CASSWDRGLSYEQYF. The CDR3 DNA sequence: TGCGCCAGCAGCTGGGACAGGGGATTATCCTACGAGCAGTACTTC. The chain uses TRBV5-1 and TRBJ2-7; 10 nucleotides align to TRBD1. The CDR3 consists of 15 residues. The V segment lost 3 bases and the J segment 1 base; nucleotides outside the gene matches: 4. The V gene's germline CDR1 is SGHRS and CDR2 YFSETQ.

This chain joins TRBV9 and TRBJ2-1, with 10 positions matching TRBD1. The CDR3 totals 15 residues. Trimming removed 3 bases from V and 4 bases from J; junction bases left unmatched: 4. Germline V gene data show CDR1 as SGDLS and CDR2 as YYNGEE. The CDR3 DNA is TGTGCCAGCAGCGCGGGACAGGGGATATACAATGAGCAGTTCTTC. Protein sequence: CASSAGQGIYNEQFF.

This clone was counted between two and nine times. The rearrangement links TRBV5-4 to TRBJ1-4, with TRBD1 as a possible D gene (5 bases). Germline V CDR1 and CDR2: SGHNT, YYREEE (reference sequence). The CDR3 has 15 amino acids. The ends were cut back, 0 bases at V and 0 bases at J, with 6 bases in the middle. The CDR3, as DNA: TGTGCCAGCAGCTTGGGACAGCCAACTAATGAAAAACTGTTTTTT. Its protein product is CASSLGQPTNEKLFF.

The rearrangement links TRBV10-3 to TRBJ2-7; 9 bases align to TRBD1. The CDR3 consists of 12 residues. After removal of 8 bases from V and 2 bases from J, the junction contained 1 base not matched to a gene. The germline CDR1 and CDR2 sequences are ENHRY and SYGVKD. In DNA, the CDR3 is TGTGCCATCGGGGACAGGGCCTACGAGCAGTACTTC. It encodes CAIGDRAYEQYF.

For the CDR3, the DNA is TGTGCCAGCAGTCTGAATGGGCGGACAGGGCGGGGTAATTCACCCCTCCACTTT. It encodes CASSLNGRTGRGNSPLHF. The J gene is TRBJ1-6, the V gene TRBV27; 8 bases are a match to TRBD1. The junction had 15 bases not matched to a gene; V was cut back by 5 bases and J by 6 bases. In germline, CDR1 is MNHEY, CDR2 SMNVEV (reference sequence). There are 18 residues in the CDR3.

The chain employs TRBV7-3 and TRBJ1-2; D ambiguous. CDR1 is SGHTA, CDR2 FQGTGA, per germline. The CDR3 sequence is 14 residues long. V was shortened by 0 bases and J by 2 bases, with 7 bases between the two germline ends. CDR3 in amino acids: CASSLTSGNYGYTF. The CDR3 bases are TGTGCCAGCAGCTTAACGTCGGGCAACTATGGCTACACCTTC.